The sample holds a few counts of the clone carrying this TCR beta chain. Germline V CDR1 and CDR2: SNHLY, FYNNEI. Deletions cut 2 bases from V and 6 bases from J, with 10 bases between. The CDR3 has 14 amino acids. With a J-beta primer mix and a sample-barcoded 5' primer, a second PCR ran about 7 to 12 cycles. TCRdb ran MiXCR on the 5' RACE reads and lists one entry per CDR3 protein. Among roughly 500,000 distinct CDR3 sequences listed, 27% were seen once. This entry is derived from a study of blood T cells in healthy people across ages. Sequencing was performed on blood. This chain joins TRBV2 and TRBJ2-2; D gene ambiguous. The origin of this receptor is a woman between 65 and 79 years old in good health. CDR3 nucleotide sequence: TGTGCCAGCAGTGAAACATATGAGGCCGGGGAGCTGTTTTTT. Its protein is CASSETYEAGELFF.